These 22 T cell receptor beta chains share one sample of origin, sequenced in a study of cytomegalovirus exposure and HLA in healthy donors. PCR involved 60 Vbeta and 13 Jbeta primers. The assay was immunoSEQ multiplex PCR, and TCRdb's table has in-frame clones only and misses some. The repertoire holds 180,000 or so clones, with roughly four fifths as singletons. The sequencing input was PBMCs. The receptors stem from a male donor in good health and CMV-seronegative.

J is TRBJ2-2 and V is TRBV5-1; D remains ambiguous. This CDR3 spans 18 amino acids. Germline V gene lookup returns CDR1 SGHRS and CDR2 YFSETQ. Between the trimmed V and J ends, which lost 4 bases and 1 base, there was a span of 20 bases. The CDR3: CASSPRGLGQENTGELFF. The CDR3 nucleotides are TGCGCCAGCAGCCCCCGTGGGTTAGGCCAGGAGAACACCGGGGAGCTGTTTTTT.

CDR3 sequence (DNA): TGTGCCAGCAGTTTGGGGCAGGGGAATGAAAAACTGTTTTTT. The encoded protein is CASSLGQGNEKLFF. V is TRBV28 and J is TRBJ1-4; TRBD1 might be the D (6 bases). Germline V gene sequence: CDR1 MDHEN, CDR2 SYDVKM. This CDR3 contains 14 residues. The V end lost 3 bases, the J end lost 5 bases, and 10 bases lay between the germline ends.

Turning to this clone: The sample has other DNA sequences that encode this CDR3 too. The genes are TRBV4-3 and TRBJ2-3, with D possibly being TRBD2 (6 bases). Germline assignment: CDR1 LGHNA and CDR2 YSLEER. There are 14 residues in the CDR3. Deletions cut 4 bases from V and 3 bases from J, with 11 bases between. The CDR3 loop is CASSLGGGTDTQYF. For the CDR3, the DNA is TGCGCCAGCAGCCTGGGGGGTGGTACAGATACGCAGTATTTT.

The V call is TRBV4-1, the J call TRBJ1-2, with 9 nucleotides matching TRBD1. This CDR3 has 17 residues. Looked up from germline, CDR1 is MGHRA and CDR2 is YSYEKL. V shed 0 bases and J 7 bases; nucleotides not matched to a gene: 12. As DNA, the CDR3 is TGCGCCAGCAGCCAAGAAACACCGGGACAGGGAGTAAGTGGCTACACCTTC. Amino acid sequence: CASSQETPGQGVSGYTF.

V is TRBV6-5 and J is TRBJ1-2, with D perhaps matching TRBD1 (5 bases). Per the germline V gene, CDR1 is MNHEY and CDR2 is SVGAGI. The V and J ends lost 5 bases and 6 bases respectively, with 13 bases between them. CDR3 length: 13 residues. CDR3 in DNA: TGTGCCAGCAGTAGTCCAGGGTTGGATGGCTACACCTTC. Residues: CASSSPGLDGYTF.

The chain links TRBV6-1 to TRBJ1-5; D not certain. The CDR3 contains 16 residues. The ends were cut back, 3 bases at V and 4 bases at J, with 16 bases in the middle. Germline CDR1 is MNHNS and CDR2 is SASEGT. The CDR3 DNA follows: TGTGCCAGCAGTGAGCTGGCTCCCCCCGGGAATCAGCCCCAGCATTTT. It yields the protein CASSELAPPGNQPQHF.

The CDR3, as DNA: TGTGCCAGCAGCAGGGTTGGGGATAGCAATCAGCCCCAGCATTTT. Translated: CASSRVGDSNQPQHF. The J gene is TRBJ1-5, the V gene TRBV6-1; D possibly corresponds to TRBD1 (5 bases). CDR1 and CDR2 from the germline V gene are MNHNS and SASEGT. V was shortened by 6 bases and J by 0 bases, with 12 bases between the two germline ends. CDR3 length: 15 residues.

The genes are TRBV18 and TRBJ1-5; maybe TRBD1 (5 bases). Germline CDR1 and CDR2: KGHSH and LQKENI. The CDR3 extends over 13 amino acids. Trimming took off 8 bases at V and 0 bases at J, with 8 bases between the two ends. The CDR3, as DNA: TGTGCCAGCGCAGGGAATAGCAATCAGCCCCAGCATTTT. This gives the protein CASAGNSNQPQHF. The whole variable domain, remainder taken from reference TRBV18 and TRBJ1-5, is NAGVMQNPRHLVRRRGQEARLRCSPMKGHSHVYWYRQLPEEGLKFMVYLQKENIIDESGMPKERFSAEFPKEGPSILRIQQVVRGDSAAYFCASAGNSNQPQHFGDGTRLSIL.

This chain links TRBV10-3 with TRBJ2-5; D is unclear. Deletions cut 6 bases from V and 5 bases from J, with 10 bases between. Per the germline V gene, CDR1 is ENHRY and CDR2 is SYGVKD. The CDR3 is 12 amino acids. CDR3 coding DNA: TGTGCCATCAGCCAAGCAGGTGAGACCCAGTACTTC. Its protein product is CAISQAGETQYF.

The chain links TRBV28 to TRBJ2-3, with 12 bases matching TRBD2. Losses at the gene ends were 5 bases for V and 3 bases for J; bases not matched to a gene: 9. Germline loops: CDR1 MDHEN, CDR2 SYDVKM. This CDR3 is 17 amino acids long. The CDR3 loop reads CASSAPSGTSGTDTQYF. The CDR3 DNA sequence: TGTGCCAGCAGTGCCCCGTCCGGGACTAGCGGGACAGATACGCAGTATTTT.

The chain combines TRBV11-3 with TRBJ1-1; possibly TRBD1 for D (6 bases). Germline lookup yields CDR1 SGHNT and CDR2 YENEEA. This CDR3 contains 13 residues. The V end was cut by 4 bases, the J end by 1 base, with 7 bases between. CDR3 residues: CASSWTENTEAFF. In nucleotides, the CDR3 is TGTGCCAGCAGCTGGACAGAGAACACTGAAGCTTTCTTT.

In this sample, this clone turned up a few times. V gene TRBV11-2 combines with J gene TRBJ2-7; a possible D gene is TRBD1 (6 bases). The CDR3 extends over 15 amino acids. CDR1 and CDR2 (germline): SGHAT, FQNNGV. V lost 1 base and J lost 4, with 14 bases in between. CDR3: CASSLGGRPQYEQYF. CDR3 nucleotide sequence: TGTGCCAGCAGCTTAGGGGGGCGCCCCCAGTACGAGCAGTACTTC.

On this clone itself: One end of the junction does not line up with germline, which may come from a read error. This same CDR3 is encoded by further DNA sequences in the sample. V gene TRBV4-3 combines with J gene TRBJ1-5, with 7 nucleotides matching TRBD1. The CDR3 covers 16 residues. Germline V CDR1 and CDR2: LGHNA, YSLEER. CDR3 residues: CASSQDRTGGNQPQHF. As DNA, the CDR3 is TGCGCCAGCAGCCAAGATCGGACAGGTGGCAATCAGCCTCAGCATTTT.

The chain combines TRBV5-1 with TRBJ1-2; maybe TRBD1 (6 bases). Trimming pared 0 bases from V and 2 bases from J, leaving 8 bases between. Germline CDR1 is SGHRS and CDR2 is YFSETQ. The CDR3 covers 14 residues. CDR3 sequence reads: CASSLAGQNYGYTF. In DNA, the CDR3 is TGCGCCAGCAGCTTGGCCGGACAGAACTATGGCTACACCTTC.

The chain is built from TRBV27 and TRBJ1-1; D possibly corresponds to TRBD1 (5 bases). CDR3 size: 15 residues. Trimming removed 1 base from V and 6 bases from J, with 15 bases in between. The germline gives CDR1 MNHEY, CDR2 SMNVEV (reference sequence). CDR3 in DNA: TGTGCCAGCAGTTTATGGGGCTCCCCAGGCTCTGAAGCTTTCTTT. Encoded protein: CASSLWGSPGSEAFF.

The CDR3 is CASSENRQGSFSNQPQHF. The CDR3 DNA sequence: TGTGCCAGCAGTGAAAACCGACAGGGGAGTTTTAGCAATCAGCCCCAGCATTTT. The genes are TRBV6-1 and TRBJ1-5; 8 bases line up with TRBD1. This CDR3 region has 18 residues. After removal of 2 bases from V and 0 bases from J, the junction contained 9 bases not matched to a gene. The germline CDR1 and CDR2 sequences are MNHNS and SASEGT.

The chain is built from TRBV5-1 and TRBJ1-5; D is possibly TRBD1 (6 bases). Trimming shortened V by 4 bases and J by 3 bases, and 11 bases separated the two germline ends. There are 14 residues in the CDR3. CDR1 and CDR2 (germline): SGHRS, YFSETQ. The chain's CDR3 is CASSPGGSNQPQHF. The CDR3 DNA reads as TGCGCCAGCAGCCCTGGGGGCTCCAATCAGCCCCAGCATTTT.

CDR3 in amino acids: CASSFLSGPGLYNEQFF. The CDR3 DNA reads as TGTGCCAGCAGCTTTCTGTCGGGCCCGGGACTCTACAATGAGCAGTTCTTC. The V call is TRBV7-3, the J call TRBJ2-1; D possibly corresponds to TRBD2 (6 bases). From germline, CDR1 is SGHTA and CDR2 FQGTGA. CDR3 length: 17 amino acids. Trimming removed 3 bases at V and 3 bases at J, with 18 bases between.

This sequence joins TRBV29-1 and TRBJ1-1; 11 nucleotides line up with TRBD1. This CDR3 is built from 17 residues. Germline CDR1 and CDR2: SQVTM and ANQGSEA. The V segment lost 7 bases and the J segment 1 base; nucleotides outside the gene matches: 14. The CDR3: CSAALWDRGKGNTEAFF. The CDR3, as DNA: TGCAGCGCCGCACTCTGGGACAGGGGGAAAGGGAACACTGAAGCTTTCTTT.

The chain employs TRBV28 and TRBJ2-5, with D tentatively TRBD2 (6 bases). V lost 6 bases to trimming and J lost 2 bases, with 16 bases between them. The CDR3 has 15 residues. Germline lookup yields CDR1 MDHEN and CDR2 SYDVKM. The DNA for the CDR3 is TGTGCCAGCAGCCGACGGGGGAGTCGACAAGAGACCCAGTACTTC. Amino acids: CASSRRGSRQETQYF.

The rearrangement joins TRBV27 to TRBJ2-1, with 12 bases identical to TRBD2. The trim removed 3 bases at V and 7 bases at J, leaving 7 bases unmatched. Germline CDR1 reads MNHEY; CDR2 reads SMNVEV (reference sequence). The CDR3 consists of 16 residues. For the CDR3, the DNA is TGTGCCAGCAGTTTTTCGGGACTAGCGGGCTTTAATGAGCAGTTCTTC. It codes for CASSFSGLAGFNEQFF.

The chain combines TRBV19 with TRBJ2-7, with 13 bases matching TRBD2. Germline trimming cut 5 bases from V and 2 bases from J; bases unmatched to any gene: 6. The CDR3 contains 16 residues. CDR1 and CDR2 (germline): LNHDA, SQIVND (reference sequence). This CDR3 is CASSSGLAGVPYEQYF. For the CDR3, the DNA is TGTGCCAGTAGTTCCGGACTAGCGGGAGTCCCCTACGAGCAGTACTTC. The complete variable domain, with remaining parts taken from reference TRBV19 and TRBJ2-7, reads DGGITQSPKYLFRKEGQNVTLSCEQNLNHDAMYWYRQDPGQGLRLIYYSQIVNDFQKGDIAEGYSVSREKKESFPLTVTSAQKNPTAFYLCASSSGLAGVPYEQYFGPGTRLTVT.